Listed below are T cell receptor beta chains from one sample, sequenced in a study of T cell repertoires in cytomegalovirus infection. Each CDR3 protein gets one entry after TCRdb re-called the reads with MiXCR. The data show approximately 990,000 distinct CDR3 sequences, under 40% seen once. Which antigens these TCRs recognize remains unknown. The sample was cultured CD8+ T cells from PBMCs, taken from culture after CMV antigen stimulation. The receptor source for this set is a human donor in good health (CMV status not recorded). Some clones in this sample may be carry-over from other donors' samples. CDR3s include the opening cysteine and the closing phenylalanine or tryptophan. D genes are given only for firm matches. Size is omitted from some rows. Given values are once, few, many or a class for expanded clones.

>once|TRBV29-1|TRBD2|TRBJ2-3|14
CSVGTSSSTDTQYF
TGCAGCGTTGGGACTAGCTCGTCGACAGATACGCAGTATTTT
>-|TRBV19|-|TRBJ2-5|15
CASSFRLTPEETQYF
TGTGCCAGTAGTTTCCGACTAACACCGGAGGAGACCCAGTACTTC
>-|TRBV12-3/TRBV12-4|TRBD2|TRBJ2-1|18
CASSPWPLAGGQDNEQFF
TGTGCCAGCAGTCCCTGGCCCCTAGCGGGGGGTCAGGACAATGAGCAGTTCTTC
>few|TRBV5-6|-|TRBJ1-1|12
CASRAWDTEAFF
TGTGCCAGCAGGGCCTGGGACACTGAAGCTTTCTTT
>-|TRBV6-5|TRBD1|TRBJ2-4|18
CASSEPLTGFGAKNIQYF
TGTGCCAGCAGTGAACCCTTGACAGGGTTTGGGGCCAAAAACATTCAGTACTTC
>few|TRBV19|TRBD1|TRBJ1-2|14
CATSPTGRGYGYTF
TGTGCCACTAGCCCTACCGGCAGGGGGTATGGCTACACCTTC
>few|TRBV27|-|TRBJ1-5|14
CASSFGYRDQPQHF
TGTGCCAGCAGTTTTGGGTACAGGGATCAGCCCCAGCATTTT
>few|TRBV15|-|TRBJ1-1|15
CATSRGGREDTEAFF
TGTGCCACCAGCAGAGGAGGCAGGGAGGACACTGAAGCTTTCTTT
>-|TRBV10-3|-|TRBJ2-3|14
CAISDILVTDTQYF
TGTGCCATCAGTGACATACTAGTCACAGATACGCAGTATTTT
>-|TRBV25-1|TRBD1|TRBJ2-1|17
CASSEYFGTAPYNEQFF
TGTGCCAGCAGTGAATATTTTGGGACAGCACCCTACAATGAGCAGTTCTTC
>-|TRBV28|-|TRBJ2-3|16
CASSFEGSLPTDTQYF
TGTGCCAGCAGTTTTGAGGGGAGCCTCCCCACAGATACGCAGTATTTT
>-|TRBV5-3|-|TRBJ1-2|14
CASSFNSGGNGYTF
TGTGCCAGCAGCTTTAATAGTGGAGGTAATGGCTACACCTTC
>many|TRBV7-6|-|TRBJ1-4|21
CASSLNPPIQNRPTTNEKLFF
TGTGCCAGCAGCTTAAATCCGCCAATCCAGAACAGGCCGACAACTAATGAAAAACTGTTTTTT
>few|TRBV27|TRBD2|TRBJ2-7|18
CASSSGLAGESTIHEQYF
TGTGCCAGCAGTTCGGGACTAGCGGGAGAAAGTACCATCCACGAGCAGTACTTC
>-|TRBV6-1|-|TRBJ2-2|15
CASSESAGRTGELFF
TGTGCCAGCAGTGAATCCGCGGGGCGCACCGGGGAGCTGTTTTTT
>-|TRBV9|TRBD2|TRBJ2-1|17
CASSVAGLAGAYNEQFF
TGTGCCAGCAGCGTAGCTGGACTAGCGGGGGCCTACAATGAGCAGTTCTTC
>-|TRBV28|-|TRBJ2-3|14
CASSKTSGTDTQYF
TGTGCCAGCAGCAAGACTAGTGGCACAGATACGCAGTATTTT
>few|TRBV5-6|-|TRBJ2-5|13
CASTIYDQETQYF
TGTGCCAGCACTATATATGACCAAGAGACCCAGTACTTC
>-|TRBV19|TRBD1|TRBJ2-7|16
CASTILDRDLSYEQYF
TGTGCCAGTACCATTCTTGACAGGGACCTCTCCTACGAGCAGTACTTC
>many|TRBV2|-|TRBJ2-6|13
CASPPSGANVLTF
TGTGCCAGCCCCCCTTCTGGGGCCAACGTCCTGACTTTC
>-|TRBV27|-|TRBJ2-5|15
CASSLSRGYQETQYF
TGTGCCAGCAGTTTATCGAGAGGGTACCAAGAGACCCAGTACTTC
>-|TRBV10-3|-|TRBJ1-3|15
CAISERLAGGNTIYF
TGTGCCATCAGTGAAAGGCTGGCGGGAGGAAACACCATATATTTT
>-|TRBV7-6|-|TRBJ1-1|14
CASAENPGTSEAFF
TGTGCCAGCGCGGAAAACCCCGGGACAAGTGAAGCTTTCTTT
>many|TRBV7-2|TRBD1|TRBJ2-1|16
CASSPTRLQGYNEQFF
TGTGCCAGCAGCCCGACTCGATTACAGGGGTACAATGAGCAGTTCTTC
>-|TRBV7-6|TRBD1|TRBJ2-3|17
CASSLVSGTDYTDTQYF
TGTGCCAGCAGCTTAGTGAGTGGGACAGATTACACAGATACGCAGTATTTT
>-|TRBV6-1|-|TRBJ2-2|14
CASSGDPDTGELFF
TGTGCCAGCAGCGGGGACCCGGACACCGGGGAGCTGTTTTTT
>few|TRBV7-9|-|TRBJ2-7|16
CASSPQLITSEYEQYF
TGTGCCAGCAGCCCCCAACTCATTACATCAGAGTACGAGCAGTACTTC
>-|TRBV9|-|TRBJ2-1|15
CASSYGTRTDDEQFF
TGTGCCAGCAGCTACGGGACTCGAACGGACGATGAGCAGTTCTTC
>-|TRBV7-9|TRBD1|TRBJ2-3|16
CASNRQGQDLPDTQYF
TGTGCCAGCAACCGACAGGGGCAGGACCTCCCAGATACGCAGTATTTT
>-|TRBV5-1|TRBD2|TRBJ2-5|13
CASSLGLAADWYF
TGCGCCAGCAGCTTGGGACTAGCGGCGGATTGGTACTTC
>few|TRBV10-3|TRBD2|TRBJ2-6|17
CAIREWGGSSGANVLTF
TGTGCCATCAGGGAGTGGGGGGGAAGCTCTGGGGCCAACGTCCTGACTTTC
>-|TRBV6-6|-|TRBJ2-3|15
CASSNSLPSTDTQYF
TGTGCCAGCAGTAATAGCCTCCCTAGCACAGATACGCAGTATTTT
>-|TRBV10-3|TRBD2|TRBJ2-5|14
CAIRLAGEEETQYF
TGTGCCATCAGGCTAGCGGGGGAGGAAGAGACCCAGTACTTC
>many|TRBV7-9|TRBD2|TRBJ2-1|15
CASSISGNAYNEQFF
TGTGCCAGCAGCATTAGCGGGAACGCCTACAATGAGCAGTTCTTC
>once|TRBV15|-|TRBJ1-5|16
CATSSERSWGNQPQHF
TGTGCCACCAGCAGCGAGCGCTCCTGGGGCAATCAGCCCCAGCATTTT
>-|TRBV7-9|-|TRBJ1-2|15
CASSLGGQDIYGYTF
TGTGCCAGCAGCTTAGGGGGGCAGGACATTTATGGCTACACCTTC
>few|TRBV19|-|TRBJ1-2|13
CASSTADSYGYTF
TGTGCCAGTAGTACCGCGGACAGCTATGGCTACACCTTC